Listed here are 3 T cell receptor beta chains from one sample, sequenced in a study of CD8 T cells in ankylosing spondylitis. TCRdb redid the calling of the 5' RACE reads with MiXCR, one entry per CDR3 protein. The sample carries 25,000 to 35,000 distinct CDR3 sequences, nearly 5.5% recorded once. The sequencing sample was made of blood, either unsorted or a sorted T cell fraction (not recorded which). These receptors all come from a female donor with ankylosing spondylitis or in good health (not recorded which).

In its sample, this clonotype was seen a few times. This rearrangement joins TRBV9 to TRBJ2-7, with a possible D match to TRBD2 (6 bases). Germline V gene data show CDR1 as SGDLS and CDR2 as YYNGEE. The CDR3 consists of 16 residues. Trimming removed 0 bases from V and 3 bases from J, with 16 bases in between. CDR3: CASSVDPGGSGYEQYF. As DNA, the CDR3 is TGTGCCAGCAGCGTAGACCCTGGGGGGAGCGGCTACGAGCAGTACTTC.

This clonotype has ten or more counts. The chain has TRBV21-1 and TRBJ2-3. TRBV21-1 is shown as a pseudogene. CDR3 length: 16 residues. The CDR3 reads CASSKGNCIYTDTQYF. The CDR3 DNA reads as TGTGCCAGCAGCAAAGGAAACTGTATATACACAGATACGCAGTATTTT.

This clonotype came up many times. V and J are TRBV9 and TRBJ2-3; D perhaps matches TRBD2 (6 bases). Per germline, CDR1 SGDLS and CDR2 YYNGEE. This CDR3 comprises 14 residues. Trimming shortened V by 0 bases and J by 1 base, and 6 bases separated the two germline ends. The CDR3 DNA reads TGTGCCAGCAGCGTAGGGGAGGGCACAGATACGCAGTATTTT. Its protein is CASSVGEGTDTQYF.